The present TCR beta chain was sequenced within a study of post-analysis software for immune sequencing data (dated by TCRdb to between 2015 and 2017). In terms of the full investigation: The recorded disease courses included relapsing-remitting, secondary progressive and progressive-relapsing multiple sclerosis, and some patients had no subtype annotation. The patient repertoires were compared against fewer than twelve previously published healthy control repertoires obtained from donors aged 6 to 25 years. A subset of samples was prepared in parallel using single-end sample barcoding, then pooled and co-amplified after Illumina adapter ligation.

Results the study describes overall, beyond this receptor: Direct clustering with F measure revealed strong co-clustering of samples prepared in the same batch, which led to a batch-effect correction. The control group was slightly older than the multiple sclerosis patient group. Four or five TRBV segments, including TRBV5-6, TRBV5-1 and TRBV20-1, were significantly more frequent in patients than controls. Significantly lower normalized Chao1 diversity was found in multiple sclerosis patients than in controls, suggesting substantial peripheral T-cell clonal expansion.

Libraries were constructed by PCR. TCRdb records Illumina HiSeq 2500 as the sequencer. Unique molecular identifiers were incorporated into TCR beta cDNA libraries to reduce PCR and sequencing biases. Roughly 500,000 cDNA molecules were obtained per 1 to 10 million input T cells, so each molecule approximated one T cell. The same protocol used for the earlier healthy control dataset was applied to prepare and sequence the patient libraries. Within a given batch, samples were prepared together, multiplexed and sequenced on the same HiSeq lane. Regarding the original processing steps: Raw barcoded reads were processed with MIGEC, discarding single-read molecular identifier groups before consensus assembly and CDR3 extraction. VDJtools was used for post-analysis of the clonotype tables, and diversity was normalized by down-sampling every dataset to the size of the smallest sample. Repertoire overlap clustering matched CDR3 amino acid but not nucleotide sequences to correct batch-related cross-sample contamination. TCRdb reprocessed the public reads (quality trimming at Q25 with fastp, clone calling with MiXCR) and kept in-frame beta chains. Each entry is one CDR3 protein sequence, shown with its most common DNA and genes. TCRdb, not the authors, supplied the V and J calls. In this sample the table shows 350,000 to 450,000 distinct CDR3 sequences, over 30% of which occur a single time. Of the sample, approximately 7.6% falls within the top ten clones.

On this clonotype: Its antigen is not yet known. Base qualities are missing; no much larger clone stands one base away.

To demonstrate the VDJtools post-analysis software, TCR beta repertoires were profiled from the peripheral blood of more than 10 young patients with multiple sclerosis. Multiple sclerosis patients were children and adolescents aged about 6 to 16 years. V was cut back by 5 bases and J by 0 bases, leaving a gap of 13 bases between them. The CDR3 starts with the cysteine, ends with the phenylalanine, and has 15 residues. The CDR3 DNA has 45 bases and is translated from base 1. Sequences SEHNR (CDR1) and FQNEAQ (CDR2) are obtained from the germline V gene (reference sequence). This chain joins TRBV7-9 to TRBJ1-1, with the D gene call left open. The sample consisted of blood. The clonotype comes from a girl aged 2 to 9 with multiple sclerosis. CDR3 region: CASSHPGLLNTEAFF. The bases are TGTGCCAGCAGCCACCCGGGCCTCCTGAACACTGAAGCTTTCTTT.